These 23 T cell receptor beta chains came from one sample sequenced in a study of blood T cell repertoires in COVID-19. Measured with immunoSEQ multiplex PCR; TCRdb has only the in-frame clones, and not every one. The table has about 200,000 clones, 88% seen once. The sequencing sample was made of peripheral blood. All receptors come from a man between 18 and 29 years old with active or convalescent COVID-19.

The chain employs TRBV10-3 and TRBJ2-7, with 10 bases lining up with TRBD2. The CDR3 is 17 amino acids. Germline CDR1 ENHRY, CDR2 SYGVKD. The ends lost 0 bases at V and 9 bases at J; junction bases unmatched: 14. CDR3 loop: CAISESSLRLAGVWQYF. CDR3 nucleotide sequence: TGTGCCATCAGTGAGTCTTCCTTAAGGCTAGCGGGAGTCTGGCAGTACTTC.

This sequence joins TRBV10-1 and TRBJ2-5, with D unclear. This CDR3 contains 12 residues. V lost 4 bases and J lost 9, with 12 bases in between. Per germline, CDR1 WNHNN and CDR2 SYGVQD (reference sequence). The CDR3 spells CASSGHSSPQYF. CDR3 in DNA: TGCGCCAGCAGTGGTCACTCTTCGCCCCAGTACTTC.

CDR3 loop: CSVEDGSGRAREQFF. CDR3 DNA: TGCAGCGTTGAAGATGGGAGCGGGAGGGCGAGGGAGCAGTTCTTC. This chain joins TRBV29-1 and TRBJ2-1; 10 nucleotides line up with TRBD2. Germline lookup yields CDR1 SQVTM and CDR2 ANQGSEA. Germline trimming cut 0 bases from V and 10 bases from J; bases unmatched to any gene: 9. The CDR3 has 15 amino acids.

J is TRBJ2-3 and V is TRBV13; D is perhaps TRBD2 (5 bases). This CDR3 region has 17 residues. Germline V gene lookup returns CDR1 PRHDT and CDR2 FYEKMQ (reference sequence). V lost 7 bases to trimming and J lost 4 bases, with 24 bases between them. The CDR3, as DNA: TGTGCCAGCACTCTACAAGTCAGCGGTGCGGTTTCAGATACGCAGTATTTT. Encoded protein: CASTLQVSGAVSDTQYF.

This clone was found a few times. The chain employs TRBV10-3 and TRBJ1-3, with TRBD1 identical over 8 bases. CDR3 size: 14 residues. J lost 3 bases, V lost 10 bases, and 8 bases had no gene match. Germline lookup yields CDR1 ENHRY and CDR2 SYGVKD. In DNA form, the CDR3 reads TGTGCCACCTCTCCCGGGACAGGTGGAAACACCATATATTTT. Its protein product is CATSPGTGGNTIYF.

V usage is TRBV27 and J usage is TRBJ2-7, with TRBD1 matching 8 bases. V lost 0 bases to trimming and J lost 3 bases; unmatched junction nucleotides: 4. The V gene's germline CDR1 is MNHEY and CDR2 SMNVEV (reference sequence). The length of the CDR3 is 15 residues. The CDR3 reads CASSLSRGQRYEQYF. The CDR3 DNA reads TGTGCCAGCAGTTTATCCAGGGGGCAGCGCTACGAGCAGTACTTC.

The V call is TRBV28, the J call TRBJ2-7, with no clear D. Per germline, CDR1 MDHEN and CDR2 SYDVKM. The CDR3 consists of 12 residues. Trimming cost V 5 bases and J 7 bases, with 12 bases left between them. The CDR3 DNA is TGTGCCAGCAGTCCCCAACTTGTAGAGCAGTACTTC. This translates into CASSPQLVEQYF.

CDR3 region: CASSFGHQNTGELFF. CDR3 nucleotide sequence: TGCGCCAGCAGCTTCGGACACCAGAACACCGGGGAGCTGTTTTTT. This sequence joins TRBV5-1 and TRBJ2-2; D might be TRBD1 (5 bases). Germline CDR1 reads SGHRS; CDR2 reads YFSETQ. V was pared by 2 bases and J by 1 base, with 9 bases between. This CDR3 is 15 amino acids long. Using reference TRBV5-1 and TRBJ2-2 for the parts outside the CDR3, the full variable domain is KAGVTQTPRYLIKTRGQQVTLSCSPISGHRSVSWYQQTPGQGLQFLFEYFSETQRNKGNFPGRFSGRQFSNSRSEMNVSTLELGDSALYLCASSFGHQNTGELFFGEGSRLTVL.

J is TRBJ2-1 and V is TRBV28; 8 positions agree with TRBD2. This CDR3 is built from 16 residues. The V segment lost 4 bases and the J segment 4 bases; nucleotides outside the gene matches: 9. Per the germline V gene, CDR1 is MDHEN and CDR2 is SYDVKM. CDR3 residues: CASSYLALAEYNEQFF. CDR3 nucleotides: TGTGCCAGCAGTTACCTCGCACTAGCGGAATACAATGAGCAGTTCTTC.

The rearrangement uses TRBV6-1 and TRBJ1-3, with TRBD1 identical over 9 bases. The CDR3 extends over 15 amino acids. With 3 bases clipped from V and 4 bases from J, the junction kept 4 bases outside the gene matches. The germline V gene encodes CDR1 MNHNS and CDR2 SASEGT. As DNA, the CDR3 is TGTGCCAGCAGTGATCGTACAGGGGGCGGAAACACCATATATTTT. This codes for CASSDRTGGGNTIYF.

This sequence joins TRBV12-3 or TRBV12-4 and TRBJ2-3; 7 nucleotides align to TRBD2. V lost 5 bases and J lost 5; bases outside the gene matches: 4. The CDR3 loop spans 13 amino acids. In DNA form, the CDR3 reads TGTGCCAGCAGTGGACTAGTGGGAGATACGCAGTATTTT. As protein: CASSGLVGDTQYF.

This clone was found a few times. The chain recombines TRBV27 with TRBJ2-3; perhaps TRBD2 as D (6 bases). The V gene lost 3 bases and the J gene lost 0 bases, with 16 bases spanning the gap. Per germline, CDR1 MNHEY and CDR2 SMNVEV (reference sequence). CDR3 length equals 17 residues. DNA of the CDR3: TGTGCCAGCAGTTTCCGCGGGGCCAGGATTAGCACAGATACGCAGTATTTT. As protein: CASSFRGARISTDTQYF.

V is TRBV23-1 and J is TRBJ2-7, with unresolved D. TRBV23-1 is annotated as an ORF whose role is uncertain. The CDR3 totals 14 residues. The V end lost 1 base, the J end lost 2 bases, and 9 bases lay between the germline ends. The chain's CDR3 is CASSQCRRTYEQYF. Here the CDR3 DNA reads TGCGCCAGCAGTCAATGTCGCAGGACCTACGAGCAGTACTTC.

This chain links TRBV27 with TRBJ1-1; possible D gene TRBD1, 5 bases. The CDR3 covers 14 residues. The germline V gene encodes CDR1 MNHEY and CDR2 SMNVEV (reference sequence). Trimming pared 3 bases from V and 4 bases from J, leaving 12 bases between. The CDR3 here is CASSLGLGGTEAFF. CDR3 nucleotides: TGTGCCAGCAGTTTGGGTTTGGGGGGCACTGAAGCTTTCTTT.

The chain recombines TRBV7-9 with TRBJ1-5, with D possibly TRBD1 on 6 matching bases. This CDR3 is built from 14 residues. Germline CDR1 is SEHNR and CDR2 is FQNEAQ (reference sequence). Trimming removed 5 bases at V and 0 bases at J, with 8 bases between. The CDR3 spells CASSAQGSNQPQHF. CDR3 in DNA: TGTGCCAGCAGCGCACAGGGTAGCAATCAGCCCCAGCATTTT.

The rearrangement joins TRBV7-9 to TRBJ1-1; a weak D match, TRBD1 (6 bases). Looked up from germline, CDR1 is SEHNR and CDR2 is FQNEAQ (reference sequence). Trimming cost V 8 bases and J 0 bases, with 19 bases left between them. The CDR3 is made up of 16 amino acids. CDR3 region: CASRRGAGVMNTEAFF. The CDR3 nucleotides read TGTGCCAGCCGTCGAGGCGCAGGGGTGATGAACACTGAAGCTTTCTTT.

This rearrangement joins TRBV6-5 to TRBJ2-1, with 8 bases aligning to TRBD1. V lost 7 bases and J lost 6; bases outside the gene matches: 2. The germline CDR1 and CDR2 sequences are MNHEY and SVGAGI. The CDR3 runs 12 residues. DNA for the CDR3: TGTGCCAGCAACGGACAGGGCAATGAGCAGTTCTTC. Translated, it gives CASNGQGNEQFF.

The rearrangement links TRBV19 to TRBJ1-1; 7 nucleotides align to TRBD1. The germline gives CDR1 LNHDA, CDR2 SQIVND (reference sequence). Germline trimming cut 8 bases from V and 0 bases from J; bases unmatched to any gene: 12. The CDR3 has 16 residues. In DNA, the CDR3 is TGTGCCAGTTCCGGGACAGCCTTCGGTGTGAACACTGAAGCTTTCTTT. Encoded protein: CASSGTAFGVNTEAFF.

V usage is TRBV15 and J usage is TRBJ1-1; the D gene is possibly TRBD1 (6 bases). The CDR3 totals 14 residues. Germline lookup yields CDR1 LNHNV and CDR2 YYDKDF (reference sequence). Trimming removed 5 bases at V and 2 bases at J, with 12 bases between. The CDR3 reads CATSADRLNTEAFF. CDR3 nucleotide sequence: TGTGCCACCAGCGCAGACAGGTTAAACACTGAAGCTTTCTTT.

The chain recombines TRBV7-2 with TRBJ1-1; perhaps TRBD1 as D (6 bases). Germline loops: CDR1 SGHTA, CDR2 FQGNSA. Deletions cut 5 bases from V and 1 base from J, with 14 bases between. The CDR3 totals 15 residues. The CDR3 bases are TGTGCCAGCAGCCCACAGGGAAATTGGAACACTGAAGCTTTCTTT. Translated: CASSPQGNWNTEAFF.

The chain is built from TRBV7-9 and TRBJ1-1; no clear D gene. V dropped 4 bases and J dropped 0 bases, with 15 bases sitting between them. Germline V gene sequence: CDR1 SEHNR, CDR2 FQNEAQ (reference sequence). The CDR3 has 16 residues. CDR3 in DNA: TGTGCCAGCAGCTCCCTACTTATGAGGCTGAACACTGAAGCTTTCTTT. Its protein is CASSSLLMRLNTEAFF.

This rearrangement joins TRBV5-5 to TRBJ1-1, with D perhaps matching TRBD1 (5 bases). V was cut by 4 bases and J by 0 bases, with 22 bases left in between. CDR1 SGHKS and CDR2 YYEKEE come from the germline V gene (reference sequence). CDR3 length: 18 amino acids. The CDR3 region is CASSHPQGHEAMNTEAFF. As DNA, the CDR3 is TGTGCCAGCAGCCACCCCCAGGGTCATGAAGCCATGAACACTGAAGCTTTCTTT. The full variable domain, with the rest looked up from reference TRBV5-5 and TRBJ1-1, is DAGVTQSPTHLIKTRGQQVTLRCSPISGHKSVSWYQQVLGQGPQFIFQYYEKEERGRGNFPDRFSARQFPNYSSELNVNALLLGDSALYLCASSHPQGHEAMNTEAFFGQGTRLTVV.

The rearrangement links TRBV7-9 to TRBJ1-2; D perhaps matches TRBD1 (5 bases). Per germline, CDR1 SEHNR and CDR2 FQNEAQ (reference sequence). The V end was cut by 5 bases, the J end by 0 bases, with 16 bases between. This CDR3 is built from 16 residues. CDR3 region: CASSQDGGGTNYGYTF. CDR3 nucleotides: TGTGCCAGCAGCCAAGACGGCGGGGGGACTAACTATGGCTACACCTTC.